This TCR beta chain was captured in a study of early T cells in non-severe SARS-CoV-2 infection. Regarding the study as a whole: VDJdb matches were skewed toward anti-spike CD8 T cell responses.

This clonotype was seen repeatedly, ten times or more. Antigen unknown. TCRdb reanalysed the 5' RACE reads using MiXCR and keeps one entry per CDR3 protein. The table records tens of thousands of distinct CDR3 sequences, 12% of them present only once. V lost 4 bases to trimming and J lost 9 bases; unmatched junction nucleotides: 11. The CDR3 loop spans 16 amino acids. Per the germline V gene, CDR1 is SGHNT and CDR2 is YYREEE (reference sequence). The specimen was whole blood, collected at baseline. The sequence was obtained from an adult who was a healthcare worker with PCR-confirmed SARS-CoV-2 infection or an uninfected control (not recorded which). The donor label of this sample is uncertain. This chain joins TRBV5-4 and TRBJ2-2; the match to TRBD2 covers 11 bases. CDR3 bases: TGTGCCAGCAGCGGAGGGACTAGCGGCCTGAGGAGGGAGCTGTTTTTT. Translating it yields CASSGGTSGLRRELFF.